This T cell receptor (beta chain) originates from a study of cytomegalovirus exposure and HLA in healthy donors. Overall study findings and caveats: Upon later analysis, HLA-associated TCR beta chains proved more clonally expanded than other, equally common chains.

This CDR3 spans 13 amino acids. Trimming pared 0 bases from V and 11 bases from J, leaving 13 bases between. CDR1 and CDR2 (germline): MNHNY, SVGAGI (reference sequence). The PCR contained 60 Vbeta and 13 Jbeta primers. TCRdb keeps only in-frame clones here, not all; method: immunoSEQ multiplex PCR. This repertoire shows 130,000 or so clones, roughly 80% found once; its top ten account for around 1.5%. Concerning this clone itself: Its antigen is not known.

The chain combines TRBV6-6 with TRBJ2-5, with unresolved D. Sample: PBMCs. This clonotype was obtained from a female donor in good health and CMV-seronegative. The CDR3 loop reads CASSYSQLSEQYF. The CDR3, as DNA: TGTGCCAGCAGTTACTCGCAGTTGTCGGAGCAGTACTTC.